These T cell receptor beta chains were read from a single sample in a study of CD4 T cells in relation to SARS-CoV-2 and coronaviruses. These receptors' targets are unknown. The method was immunoSEQ multiplex PCR; TCRdb's version includes in-frame clones alone and lacks a portion of them. Of under 20,000 clones listed, 65% to 75% are singletons. The sample comprised CD4+ T cells from PBMCs, cultured in vitro. The receptors were sampled from a human donor in good health. Both conserved end residues are part of each CDR3. A D gene is named only where the DNA matches it firmly. Clone size, where shown, is once, few, many, or a class for clones that have expanded.

j_call	v_call	d_call	clone_size	cdr3_aa	cdr3_nt
TRBJ1-3	TRBV9	-	once	CASSPPDRNTIYF	TGTGCCAGCAGCCCACCGGATAGAAACACCATATATTTT
TRBJ2-7	TRBV5-1	TRBD1	-	CATSPRGQGDSYEQYF	TGCGCCACCTCTCCCCGGGGACAGGGGGACTCCTACGAGCAGTACTTC
TRBJ2-5	TRBV5-8	TRBD2	-	CASSLGLAGGRETQYF	TGTGCCAGCAGCTTGGGACTAGCGGGAGGCAGGGAGACCCAGTACTTC
TRBJ2-7	TRBV18	TRBD2	once	CASSPWVAGEQYF	TGTGCCAGCTCACCATGGGTAGCGGGCGAGCAGTACTTC
TRBJ2-1	TRBV19	-	-	CASRGLTYNEQFF	TGTGCCAGTAGGGGGCTAACCTACAATGAGCAGTTCTTC
TRBJ1-5	TRBV19	-	-	CASSIRGKGNQPQHF	TGTGCCAGTAGTATACGAGGAAAGGGCAATCAGCCCCAGCATTTT
TRBJ2-6	TRBV18	TRBD1	-	CASSPRQGTHSGANVLTF	TGTGCCAGCTCACCACGACAGGGGACTCACTCTGGGGCCAACGTCCTGACTTTC
TRBJ2-1	TRBV5-1	TRBD2	once	CASSLAGRADSEQFF	TGCGCCAGCAGTTTGGCCGGGAGGGCAGACAGTGAGCAGTTCTTC
TRBJ1-4	TRBV28	-	-	CASSLVHEKLFF	TGTGCCAGCAGTTTAGTTCATGAAAAACTGTTTTTT
TRBJ1-5	TRBV30	-	-	CAWRGNSNQPQHF	TGTGCCTGGAGAGGGAATAGCAATCAGCCCCAGCATTTT
TRBJ2-3	TRBV12-5	-	-	CASGPIRSTDTQYF	TGTGCTAGTGGTCCGATCCGAAGCACAGATACGCAGTATTTT
TRBJ2-5	TRBV24-1	TRBD2	-	CATSGGGRSKQETQYF	TGTGCCACCAGTGGGGGGGGACGGAGCAAGCAAGAGACCCAGTACTTC
TRBJ1-2	TRBV24-1	-	-	CATSDLWGDGYTF	TGTGCCACCAGTGATTTATGGGGGGACGGCTACACCTTC
TRBJ2-7	TRBV27	TRBD1	-	CASSLLWDRVMDEQYF	TGTGCCAGCAGTTTACTATGGGACAGGGTTATGGACGAGCAGTACTTC
TRBJ1-6	TRBV5-1	-	-	CASRQDSYNSPLHF	TGCGCCAGCAGACAGGACTCCTATAATTCACCCCTCCACTTT
TRBJ1-1	TRBV11-2	-	-	CASRTLPGRGDTEAFF	TGTGCCAGCAGAACCCTCCCGGGCCGAGGGGACACTGAAGCTTTCTTT
TRBJ1-2	TRBV19	-	few	CASSILGTRASSYGYTF	TGTGCCAGTAGTATATTGGGGACGAGGGCCTCTAGCTATGGCTACACCTTC
TRBJ2-1	TRBV24-1	TRBD2	few	CATSDGTSGRGGEQFF	TGTGCCACCAGTGATGGGACTAGCGGGAGAGGGGGGGAGCAGTTCTTC
TRBJ2-4	TRBV5-7	-	-	CASSLGDLAKNIQYF	TGTGCCAGCAGCCTGGGGGACCTAGCCAAAAACATTCAGTACTTC
TRBJ2-7	TRBV5-1	-	-	CASSFSDDTYEQYF	TGCGCCAGCAGCTTTTCGGACGACACCTACGAGCAGTACTTC
TRBJ1-6	TRBV2	-	-	CASTVRVGSPLHF	TGTGCCAGCACCGTGAGAGTTGGTTCACCCCTCCACTTT
TRBJ2-5	TRBV28	-	-	CASRTSQETQYF	TGTGCCAGCAGAACGAGTCAAGAGACCCAGTACTTC
TRBJ2-3	TRBV5-1	-	-	CASSLGSGGGTDTQYF	TGCGCCAGCAGCCTGGGGTCGGGCGGAGGCACAGATACGCAGTATTTT
TRBJ2-1	TRBV11-3	-	-	CASSLVISGEQFF	TGTGCCAGCAGCTTAGTGATTTCGGGCGAGCAGTTCTTC
TRBJ1-1	TRBV19	TRBD1	-	CASSETQGATEAFF	TGTGCCAGTAGTGAAACACAGGGGGCCACTGAAGCTTTCTTT
TRBJ1-2	TRBV21-1	-	-	CASRRGRGRYGYTF	TGTGCCAGCAGAAGGGGCAGGGGAAGGTATGGCTACACCTTC
TRBJ2-2	TRBV5-6	-	few	CASSTRTHELFF	TGTGCCAGCAGCACCCGGACCCACGAGCTGTTTTTT
TRBJ2-1	TRBV5-1	TRBD2	-	CASSVTSGGGYEQFF	TGCGCCAGCAGCGTGACTAGCGGGGGGGGGTATGAGCAGTTCTTC
TRBJ1-2	TRBV19	-	-	CASSPAQGFNGYTF	TGTGCCAGTAGTCCTGCACAGGGTTTCAATGGCTACACCTTC
TRBJ1-5	TRBV12-3/TRBV12-4	TRBD1	-	CASNEQGNQPQHF	TGTGCCAGCAACGAACAGGGGAATCAGCCCCAGCATTTT
TRBJ2-1	TRBV5-1	TRBD2	-	CASSPAGDVRNEQFF	TGCGCCAGCAGCCCTGCGGGAGACGTACGGAATGAGCAGTTCTTC
TRBJ1-1	TRBV28	TRBD1	few	CASSQGGRTEAFF	TGTGCCAGTTCCCAAGGGGGCCGTACTGAAGCTTTCTTT
TRBJ1-2	TRBV5-1	TRBD1	-	CASSKGQASNYGYTF	TGCGCCAGCAGCAAGGGACAGGCTTCTAACTATGGCTACACCTTC
TRBJ2-1	TRBV11-2	TRBD2	-	CASTTGTSSYNEQFF	TGTGCCAGCACCACCGGGACTAGCTCCTACAATGAGCAGTTCTTC
TRBJ1-1	TRBV15	-	-	CAVRGGLATEAFF	TGTGCCGTAAGGGGGGGGCTGGCCACTGAAGCTTTCTTT
TRBJ2-5	TRBV6-5	TRBD2	-	CASSPGTSGQETQYF	TGTGCCAGCAGTCCAGGGACTAGCGGCCAAGAGACCCAGTACTTC
TRBJ2-1	TRBV24-1	TRBD1	-	CATTTGNYNEQFF	TGTGCCACCACGACAGGGAATTACAATGAGCAGTTCTTC
TRBJ2-7	TRBV3-1/TRBV3-2	TRBD1	-	CASSQVIGGGEQYF	TGTGCCAGCAGCCAAGTGATAGGGGGCGGCGAGCAGTACTTC
TRBJ2-3	TRBV6-2/TRBV6-3	-	-	CASSYVRDRGLAPGEDTQYF	TGTGCCAGCAGTTATGTGAGGGACCGCGGGCTAGCGCCCGGCGAGGATACGCAGTATTTT
TRBJ1-5	TRBV6-5	-	few	CASRPFEEQPQHF	TGTGCCAGCAGGCCCTTTGAGGAACAGCCCCAGCATTTT
TRBJ1-5	TRBV15	-	few	CATSRDNSGAFQPQHF	TGTGCCACCAGCAGAGATAATTCAGGGGCCTTTCAGCCCCAGCATTTT
TRBJ2-1	TRBV7-8	-	-	CASIPSAVVSYNEQFF	TGTGCCAGCATCCCCTCAGCAGTAGTCTCCTACAATGAGCAGTTCTTC
TRBJ2-1	TRBV18	TRBD2	-	CASSPSAGLYNEQFF	TGTGCCAGCTCACCATCAGCGGGACTCTACAATGAGCAGTTCTTC
TRBJ1-2	TRBV6-5	TRBD1	-	CASTNRDRGGYTF	TGTGCCAGCACCAACCGGGACAGGGGTGGCTACACCTTC
TRBJ2-5	TRBV5-1	-	-	CASSPDTSTPETQYF	TGCGCCAGCAGCCCGGACACCTCCACGCCAGAGACCCAGTACTTC
TRBJ1-1	TRBV6-4	-	-	CASSDGDNTEAFF	TGTGCCAGCAGTGACGGGGACAACACTGAAGCTTTCTTT
TRBJ2-3	TRBV4-1	-	-	CASSQGLHTTDTQYF	TGCGCCAGCAGCCAAGGCCTCCATACCACAGATACGCAGTATTTT
TRBJ2-2	TRBV7-3	TRBD1	-	CASSLGQADTGELFF	TGTGCCAGCAGCTTGGGACAGGCCGACACCGGGGAGCTGTTTTTT
TRBJ1-2	TRBV3-1/TRBV3-2	TRBD1	-	CASSPTRQGNSGYTF	TGTGCCAGCAGCCCAACTCGACAGGGGAATTCTGGCTACACCTTC
TRBJ2-3	TRBV3-1/TRBV3-2	-	-	CASSQESADTQYF	TGTGCCAGCAGCCAAGAGTCAGCAGATACGCAGTATTTT
TRBJ2-1	TRBV28	TRBD2	-	CASSPTGLARDNEQFF	TGTGCCAGCAGTCCCACCGGACTAGCCCGCGACAATGAGCAGTTCTTC
TRBJ2-7	TRBV15	TRBD1	-	CATSRFRDRDDEQYF	TGTGCCACCAGCAGATTCCGGGACAGGGATGACGAGCAGTACTTC
TRBJ2-3	TRBV7-8	TRBD2	-	CASTSGRLSGTDTQYF	TGTGCCAGCACTAGCGGGAGGTTATCGGGGACAGATACGCAGTATTTT
TRBJ1-2	TRBV21-1	-	-	CASSKRGGLYGYTF	TGTGCCAGCAGCAAACGGGGGGGATTGTATGGCTACACCTTC
TRBJ2-7	TRBV18	TRBD2	-	CASSRGFSSLAGGQEQYF	TGTGCCAGCTCACGCGGGTTTAGCTCGCTAGCGGGAGGGCAAGAGCAGTACTTC
TRBJ2-1	TRBV9	TRBD1	-	CASSAGTGGLDEQFF	TGTGCCAGCAGCGCTGGGACAGGGGGCTTGGATGAGCAGTTCTTC
TRBJ2-1	TRBV7-2	-	-	CASSQGGLLNNEQFF	TGTGCCAGCAGCCAGGGGGGACTCCTTAACAATGAGCAGTTCTTC
TRBJ1-2	TRBV3-1/TRBV3-2	-	-	CASSPQGNGYTF	TGTGCCAGCAGCCCCCAGGGCAATGGCTACACCTTC
TRBJ1-1	TRBV18	-	-	CASSPGGLNTEAFF	TGTGCCAGCTCACCCGGGGGCCTGAACACTGAAGCTTTCTTT
TRBJ1-1	TRBV19	TRBD1	-	CASSIRPDRGVVTEAFF	TGTGCCAGTAGTATAAGGCCTGACAGGGGAGTAGTCACTGAAGCTTTCTTT